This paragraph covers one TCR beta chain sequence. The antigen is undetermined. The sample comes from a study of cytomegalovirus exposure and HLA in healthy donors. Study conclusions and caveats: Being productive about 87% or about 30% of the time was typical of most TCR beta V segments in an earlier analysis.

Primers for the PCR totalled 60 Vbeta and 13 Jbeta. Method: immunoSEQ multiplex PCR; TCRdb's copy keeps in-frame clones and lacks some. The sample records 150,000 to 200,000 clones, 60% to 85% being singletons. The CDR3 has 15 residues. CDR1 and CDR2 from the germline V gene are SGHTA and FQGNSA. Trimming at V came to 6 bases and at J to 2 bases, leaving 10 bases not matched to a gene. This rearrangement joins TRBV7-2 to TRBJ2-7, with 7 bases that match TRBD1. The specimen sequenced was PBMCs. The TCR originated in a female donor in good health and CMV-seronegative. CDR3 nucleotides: TGTGCCAGCAGATCTCATCCACAGGGGACCTACGAGCAGTACTTC. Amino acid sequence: CASRSHPQGTYEQYF. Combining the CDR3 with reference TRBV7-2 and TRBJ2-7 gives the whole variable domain GAGVSQSPSNKVTEKGKDVELRCDPISGHTALYWYRQSLGQGLEFLIYFQGNSAPDKSGLPSDRFSAERTGGSVSTLTIQRTQQEDSAVYLCASRSHPQGTYEQYFGPGTRLTVT.